Shown below are 24 T cell receptor beta chains from a single sample sequenced in a study of T cells in Graves' hyperthyroidism and ophthalmopathy (dated by TCRdb to between 2018 and 2021). The library was built by means of multiplex PCR. TCRdb lists the instrument as Illumina HiSeq 2000. The TCR beta CDR3 regions were amplified from RNA transcripts. The first round of RT-PCR for the TCR CDR3 was performed with the HTBI primer set and the Qiagen OneStep RT-PCR kit. The raw public reads went through TCRdb reprocessing: fastp at Q25, MiXCR clone calling, in-frame beta chains kept. When rows share a CDR3 protein, they turn into one entry using the most common DNA and genes. The sample includes tens of thousands of distinct CDR3 sequences, with roughly 50% observed a single time. Of the sample, around 12% falls within the top ten clones. Sequencing used blood. The receptors were gathered from a woman aged 25 to 39 with Graves' ophthalmopathy.

This clonotype has at least ten counts. The chain is built from TRBV5-4 and TRBJ1-1; TRBD1 aligns across 7 bases. The V gene end was trimmed by 0 bases and the J gene end by 3 bases; junction bases not matched to a gene: 5. The germline V gene has CDR1 SGHNT and CDR2 YYREEE (reference sequence). The CDR3 sequence is 15 residues long. This CDR3 is CASSLGDRLYTEAFF. CDR3 in DNA: TGTGCCAGCAGCTTGGGGGACAGACTTTACACTGAAGCTTTCTTT.

CDR3 DNA sequence: TGTGCCTGGAGAAAGGGCAGGGAACATGAAAAACTGTTTTTT. Its protein is CAWRKGREHEKLFF. V and J are TRBV19 and TRBJ1-4; a weak D match, TRBD1 (5 bases). The CDR3 has 14 residues. The ends were cut back, 11 bases at V and 6 bases at J, with 19 bases in the middle. Germline V gene sequence: CDR1 LNHDA, CDR2 SQIVND (reference sequence). Full variable domain (outside the CDR3, taken from reference TRBV19 and TRBJ1-4): DGGITQSPKYLFRKEGQNVTLSCEQNLNHDAMYWYRQDPGQGLRLIYYSQIVNDFQKGDIAEGYSVSREKKESFPLTVTSAQKNPTAFYLCAWRKGREHEKLFFGSGTQLSVL.

This sequence joins TRBV2 and TRBJ2-2; 7 bases agree with TRBD2. Trimming removed 3 bases from V and 2 bases from J; junction bases left unmatched: 3. This CDR3 is built from 15 residues. The V gene's germline CDR1 is SNHLY and CDR2 FYNNEI. CDR3 nucleotide sequence: TGTGCCAGCAGTGACAGGGAGGGAAACACCGGGGAGCTGTTTTTT. Amino acids: CASSDREGNTGELFF.

This clonotype was counted ten times or more. CDR3 protein: CASRKGRARVDTQYF. The CDR3 DNA reads as TGTGCCAGCAGGAAGGGGAGGGCCCGGGTAGATACGCAGTATTTT. The chain combines TRBV28 with TRBJ2-3; 7 nucleotides match TRBD2. Germline V gene sequence: CDR1 MDHEN, CDR2 SYDVKM. Unmatched junction bases numbered 11, after V lost 6 bases and J lost 5 bases. The CDR3 is 15 residues long.

In this sample, this clonotype turned up a few times. The CDR3 nucleotides read TGTGCCAGCAGCCTCGACCCTCCCTCCTACGAGCAGTACTTC. It translates to CASSLDPPSYEQYF. The chain joins TRBV7-2 to TRBJ2-7; D remains unclear. Germline CDR1 is SGHTA and CDR2 is FQGNSA. This CDR3 is built from 14 residues. With 5 bases removed from V and 0 bases from J, the gap between germline ends came to 11 bases. Variable domain in full (rest from reference TRBV7-2 and TRBJ2-7): GAGVSQSPSNKVTEKGKDVELRCDPISGHTALYWYRQSLGQGLEFLIYFQGNSAPDKSGLPSDRFSAERTGGSVSTLTIQRTQQEDSAVYLCASSLDPPSYEQYFGPGTRLTVT.

The chain uses TRBV19 and TRBJ1-5; D possibly corresponds to TRBD1 (5 bases). Trimming stripped 4 bases from V and 11 bases from J, with 21 bases between. This CDR3 region has 15 residues. The germline V gene encodes CDR1 LNHDA and CDR2 SQIVND (reference sequence). CDR3 sequence reads: CASSSRGGKMETQHF. CDR3 DNA: TGTGCCAGTAGTAGCCGGGGGGGGAAGATGGAGACCCAGCATTTT.

This chain joins TRBV19 and TRBJ1-1; D unresolved. The germline V gene encodes CDR1 LNHDA and CDR2 SQIVND (reference sequence). V gave up 4 bases and J gave up 10 bases, with 10 bases separating them. The CDR3 is 11 residues long. CDR3 sequence: CASSTGRRAFF. The CDR3 DNA reads as TGTGCCAGTAGTACCGGGCGGAGAGCTTTCTTT.

By share, this clonotype counts as medium-sized. This sequence joins TRBV24-1 and TRBJ2-5, with D possibly called TRBD1 or TRBD2 (5 bases each). Germline V gene lookup returns CDR1 KGHDR and CDR2 SFDVKD. Trimming took 1 base from V and 2 from J, leaving 13 bases between them. This CDR3 has 16 residues. CDR3 region: CATSDFEGTTQETQYF. CDR3 in DNA: TGTGCCACCAGTGATTTCGAGGGGACGACACAAGAGACCCAGTACTTC.

This chain uses TRBV20-1 with TRBJ1-1; D uncertain. CDR1 is DFQATT and CDR2 is SNEGSKA in the germline V gene (reference sequence). V lost 1 base, J lost 8 bases, and 11 bases lay in between. This CDR3 spans 12 amino acids. CDR3 sequence reads: CSARAPGSEAFF. In nucleotides, the CDR3 is TGCAGTGCTAGAGCCCCGGGATCGGAAGCTTTCTTT.

Notes on this clonotype: The junction differs from germline at one of its ends, possibly a read error. The chain joins TRBV2 to TRBJ2-3; D uncertain. This CDR3 comprises 11 residues. Germline V CDR1 and CDR2: SNHLY, FYNNEI. The CDR3 DNA reads TGTGCCAGCAGCGCCCTGATGACGCAGTACTTT. It specifies CASSALMTQYF.

This clonotype was observed once. One end of the junction fails to match germline, which may point to a read error. CDR3 nucleotides: TGCACCAGCAGCCTTGACCGAACCAATGAGCAGTTCTTC. Protein product: CTSSLDRTNEQFF. The V and J genes are TRBV5-1 and TRBJ2-1; no firm D call. Germline V gives CDR1 SGHRS, CDR2 YFSETQ. The CDR3 loop spans 13 amino acids.

CDR3 amino acids: CSSQDRAGQPQHF. The CDR3 coding sequence is TGCAGCAGCCAAGACAGGGCGGGTCAGCCCCAGCATTTT. The chain is built from TRBV29-1 and TRBJ1-5; the match to TRBD1 covers 7 bases. The CDR3 is 13 amino acids. The V and J ends lost 8 bases and 6 bases, in that order; junction bases with no gene match: 10. Looked up from germline, CDR1 is SQVTM and CDR2 is ANQGSEA.

This rearrangement joins TRBV6-5 to TRBJ2-2, with 10 bases fitting TRBD2. The V gene end was trimmed by 4 bases and the J gene end by 0 bases; junction bases not matched to a gene: 5. The CDR3 consists of 17 residues. Per the germline V gene, CDR1 is MNHEY and CDR2 is SVGAGI. Here the CDR3 DNA reads TGTGCCAGCAGTTTGTTAGCGGGAGGCCCGAACACCGGGGAGCTGTTTTTT. Translation: CASSLLAGGPNTGELFF.

Many counts were recorded for this clonotype. The V call is TRBV6-1, the J call TRBJ2-7; 7 nucleotides agree with TRBD1. Germline CDR1 reads MNHNS; CDR2 reads SASEGT. V lost 4 bases to trimming and J lost 4 bases; unmatched junction nucleotides: 7. The CDR3 runs 14 residues. CDR3 DNA: TGTGCCAGCAGTGGAGGGACAGATGTATACGAGCAGTACTTC. This gives the protein CASSGGTDVYEQYF.

In this sample, this clonotype turned up many times. The J gene is TRBJ2-1, the V gene TRBV27; D call uncertain. The length of the CDR3 is 13 residues. Germline CDR1 and CDR2: MNHEY and SMNVEV (reference sequence). The V end was cut by 3 bases, the J end by 4 bases, with 7 bases between. CDR3 residues: CASSFSRYNEQFF. As DNA, the CDR3 is TGTGCCAGCAGTTTTAGCAGGTACAATGAGCAGTTCTTC.

This clonotype occurred once. This chain joins TRBV19 and TRBJ2-5; 11 positions agree with TRBD2. This CDR3 is built from 15 residues. With 8 bases clipped from V and 3 bases from J, the junction kept 8 bases outside the gene matches. Germline CDR1 reads LNHDA; CDR2 reads SQIVND (reference sequence). CDR3 nucleotides: TGTGCCAGTCAGACAGCTAGCGGGGGGAAAGAGACCCAGTACTTC. The encoded protein is CASQTASGGKETQYF.

This sequence joins TRBV7-2 and TRBJ2-7; possible D gene TRBD2, 5 bases. Trimming took 3 bases from V and 6 from J, leaving 12 bases between them. CDR1 is SGHTA and CDR2 is FQGNSA in the germline V gene. The CDR3 covers 13 residues. Written as DNA, the CDR3 is TGTGCCAGCAGCTTTGATGGGAGCGGCGAGCAGTACTTC. Translated: CASSFDGSGEQYF.

As regards this clonotype: This is likely a read error, given that the CDR3 carries no conserved phenylalanine or tryptophan at its end. This sequence joins TRBV7-3 and TRBJ2-3, with 7 nucleotides matching TRBD2. The CDR3 consists of 15 residues. CDR1 SGHTA and CDR2 FQGTGA come from the germline V gene. The CDR3 nucleotides are TGTGCCAGCAGCCCGGGGGGAAGGGTCACAGGTACGCAGTATCTT. This sequence encodes CASSPGGRVTGTQYL.

This chain joins TRBV5-8 and TRBJ2-7; 9 nucleotides match TRBD2. V trimming: 6 bases; J trimming: 9 bases; junction bases outside the gene matches: 13. There are 14 residues in the CDR3. The germline gives CDR1 SGHTS, CDR2 YDEGEE. The CDR3 protein is CASTSRLADRRQYF. CDR3 DNA: TGTGCCAGCACCTCCCGACTAGCGGACAGAAGGCAGTACTTC.

This clonotype was counted at least ten times. The chain recombines TRBV6-5 with TRBJ2-2; the match to TRBD2 covers 7 bases. The junction had 12 bases not matched to a gene; V was cut back by 2 bases and J by 6 bases. The CDR3 has 17 residues. Germline V lookup: CDR1 MNHEY, CDR2 SVGAGI. In DNA form, the CDR3 reads TGTGCCAGCAGTTACATTCGGCAGGGAGGGTATGCCGGGGAGCTGTTTTTT. Its translation: CASSYIRQGGYAGELFF.

CDR3 in DNA: TGTGCCATCAGGACAGCAAACAATGAGCAGTTCTTC. This encodes CAIRTANNEQFF. The rearrangement uses TRBV10-3 and TRBJ2-1, with D possibly matching TRBD1 (5 bases). This CDR3 has 12 residues. Trimming stripped 6 bases from V and 5 bases from J, with 8 bases between. Looked up from germline, CDR1 is ENHRY and CDR2 is SYGVKD.

The sample holds one count of this clonotype. This chain uses TRBV20-1 with TRBJ2-7; TRBD1 aligns across 9 bases. This CDR3 comprises 12 residues. Germline CDR1 DFQATT, CDR2 SNEGSKA (reference sequence). The V and J ends lost 6 bases and 8 bases, in that order; junction bases with no gene match: 8. The DNA of the CDR3 is TGCAGTGCGGACAGGGGAGGGTACAAGCAGTACTTC. Translating gives CSADRGGYKQYF.

This clonotype came up many times. The rearrangement uses TRBV2 and TRBJ2-7; TRBD1 matches at 7 bases. Trimming removed 4 bases from V and 3 bases from J; junction bases left unmatched: 9. This CDR3 comprises 15 residues. In germline, CDR1 is SNHLY, CDR2 FYNNEI. CDR3 loop: CASSAGTAFYYEQYF. CDR3 bases: TGTGCCAGCAGTGCCGGGACAGCTTTTTACTACGAGCAGTACTTC.

This clonotype was counted many times. This chain connects TRBV9 to TRBJ2-1, with 7 bases lining up with TRBD2. Germline CDR1 SGDLS, CDR2 YYNGEE. After removal of 1 base from V and 0 bases from J, the junction contained 7 bases not matched to a gene. This CDR3 contains 17 residues. CDR3 sequence: CASSVPLSSGSYNEQFF. CDR3 DNA: TGTGCCAGCAGCGTACCGCTTTCTAGCGGCTCCTACAATGAGCAGTTCTTC.